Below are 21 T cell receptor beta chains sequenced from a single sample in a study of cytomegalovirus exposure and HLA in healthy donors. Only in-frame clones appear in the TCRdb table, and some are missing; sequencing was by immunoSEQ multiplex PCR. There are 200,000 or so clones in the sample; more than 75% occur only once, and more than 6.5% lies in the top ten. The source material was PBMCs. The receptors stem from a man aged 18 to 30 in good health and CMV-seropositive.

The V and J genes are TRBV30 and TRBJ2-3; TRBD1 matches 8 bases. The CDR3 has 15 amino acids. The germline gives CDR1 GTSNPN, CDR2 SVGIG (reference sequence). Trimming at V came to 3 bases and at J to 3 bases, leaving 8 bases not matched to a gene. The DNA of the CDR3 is TGTGCCTGGAGCCTCCAAGGGGACAGGACAGATACGCAGTATTTT. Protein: CAWSLQGDRTDTQYF.

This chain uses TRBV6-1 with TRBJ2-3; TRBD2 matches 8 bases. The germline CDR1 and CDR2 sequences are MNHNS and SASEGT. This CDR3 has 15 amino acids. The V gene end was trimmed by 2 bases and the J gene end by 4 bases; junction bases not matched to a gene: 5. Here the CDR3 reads CASSERLAGPDTQYF. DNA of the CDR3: TGTGCCAGCAGTGAAAGGCTAGCGGGCCCAGATACGCAGTATTTT.

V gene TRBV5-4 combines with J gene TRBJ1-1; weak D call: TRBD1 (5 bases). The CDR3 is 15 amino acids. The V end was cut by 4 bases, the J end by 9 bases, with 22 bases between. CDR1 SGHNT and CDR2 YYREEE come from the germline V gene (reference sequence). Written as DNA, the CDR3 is TGTGCCAGCAGCCGCGGCCCCGGGGGGACGTTGCAAGCTTTCTTT. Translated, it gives CASSRGPGGTLQAFF. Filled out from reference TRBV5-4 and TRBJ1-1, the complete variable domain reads ETGVTQSPTHLIKTRGQQVTLRCSSQSGHNTVSWYQQALGQGPQFIFQYYREEENGRGNFPPRFSGLQFPNYSSELNVNALELDDSALYLCASSRGPGGTLQAFFGQGTRLTVV.

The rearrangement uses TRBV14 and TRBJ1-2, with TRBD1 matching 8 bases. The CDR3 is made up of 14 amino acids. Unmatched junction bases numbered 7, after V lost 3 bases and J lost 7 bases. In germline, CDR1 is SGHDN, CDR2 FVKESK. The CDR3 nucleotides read TGTGCCAGCAGCCAGGCCACAGGGGGTCTTGGCTACACCTTC. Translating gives CASSQATGGLGYTF.

DNA for the CDR3: TGTGCCAGTAGTTTCGGGGAAGAGCAGTACTTC. This encodes CASSFGEEQYF. This rearrangement joins TRBV19 to TRBJ2-7, with D possibly being TRBD2 (5 bases). Germline lookup yields CDR1 LNHDA and CDR2 SQIVND (reference sequence). The length of the CDR3 is 11 residues. Trimming removed 5 bases from V and 7 bases from J, with 9 bases in between.

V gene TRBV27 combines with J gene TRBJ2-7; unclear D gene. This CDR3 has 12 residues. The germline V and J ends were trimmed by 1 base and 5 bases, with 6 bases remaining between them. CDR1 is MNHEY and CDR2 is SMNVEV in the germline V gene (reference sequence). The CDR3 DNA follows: TGTGCCAGCAGTTTATATATCCACGAGCAGTACTTC. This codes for CASSLYIHEQYF.

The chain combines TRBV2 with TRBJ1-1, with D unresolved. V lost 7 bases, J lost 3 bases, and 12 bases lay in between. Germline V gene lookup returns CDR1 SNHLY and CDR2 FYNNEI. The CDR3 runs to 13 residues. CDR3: CASTSSRDTEAFF. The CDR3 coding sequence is TGTGCCAGCACCTCCTCCCGGGACACTGAAGCTTTCTTT.

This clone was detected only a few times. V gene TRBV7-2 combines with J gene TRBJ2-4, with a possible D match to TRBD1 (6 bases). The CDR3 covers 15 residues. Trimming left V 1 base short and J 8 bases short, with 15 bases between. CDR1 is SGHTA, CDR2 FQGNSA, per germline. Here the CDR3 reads CASSLVGGTGDIQYF. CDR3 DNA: TGTGCCAGCAGCTTAGTAGGGGGTACCGGGGACATTCAGTACTTC.

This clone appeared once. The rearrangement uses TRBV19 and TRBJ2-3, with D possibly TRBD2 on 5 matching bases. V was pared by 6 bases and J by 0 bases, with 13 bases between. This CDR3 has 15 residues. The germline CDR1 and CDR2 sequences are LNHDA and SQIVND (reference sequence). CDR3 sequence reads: CASRYERTSTDTQYF. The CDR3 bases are TGTGCCAGTAGATATGAGCGGACGAGCACAGATACGCAGTATTTT.

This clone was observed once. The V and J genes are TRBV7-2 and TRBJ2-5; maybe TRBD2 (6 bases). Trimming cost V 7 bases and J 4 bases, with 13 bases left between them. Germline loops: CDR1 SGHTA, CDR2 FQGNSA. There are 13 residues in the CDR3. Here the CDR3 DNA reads TGTGCCAGCACCGGGGGTATCCGAGAGACCCAGTACTTC. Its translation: CASTGGIRETQYF.

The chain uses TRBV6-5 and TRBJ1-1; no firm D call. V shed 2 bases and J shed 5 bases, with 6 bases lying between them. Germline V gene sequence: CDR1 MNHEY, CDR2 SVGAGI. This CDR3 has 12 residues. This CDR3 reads CASSYGDTEAFF. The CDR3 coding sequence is TGTGCCAGCAGTTACGGAGATACTGAAGCTTTCTTT.

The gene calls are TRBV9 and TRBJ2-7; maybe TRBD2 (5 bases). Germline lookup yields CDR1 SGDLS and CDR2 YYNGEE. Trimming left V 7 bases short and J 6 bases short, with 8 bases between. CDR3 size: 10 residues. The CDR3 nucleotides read TGTGCCAGCGGAGGCTCCGAGCAGTACTTC. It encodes CASGGSEQYF.

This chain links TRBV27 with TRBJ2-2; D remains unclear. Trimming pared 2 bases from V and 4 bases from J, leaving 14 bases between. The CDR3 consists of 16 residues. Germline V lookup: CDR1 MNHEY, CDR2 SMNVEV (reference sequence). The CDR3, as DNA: TGTGCCAGCAGTTTAAGGTGGATCTCGGGCACCGGGGAGCTGTTTTTT. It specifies CASSLRWISGTGELFF.

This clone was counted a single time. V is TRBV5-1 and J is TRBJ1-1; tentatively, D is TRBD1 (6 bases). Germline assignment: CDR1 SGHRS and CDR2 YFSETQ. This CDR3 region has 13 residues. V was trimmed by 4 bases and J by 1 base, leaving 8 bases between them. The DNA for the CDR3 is TGCGCCAGCAGCCCACAGGGGAACACTGAAGCTTTCTTT. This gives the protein CASSPQGNTEAFF.

The CDR3 reads CASSPQGPTGELFF. As DNA, the CDR3 is TGCGCCAGCAGCCCCCAGGGGCCCACCGGGGAGCTGTTTTTT. The chain links TRBV5-1 to TRBJ2-2; TRBD1 might be the D (6 bases). Germline V gene sequence: CDR1 SGHRS, CDR2 YFSETQ. The CDR3 length is 14 residues. V shed 4 bases and J shed 4 bases, with 11 bases lying between them.

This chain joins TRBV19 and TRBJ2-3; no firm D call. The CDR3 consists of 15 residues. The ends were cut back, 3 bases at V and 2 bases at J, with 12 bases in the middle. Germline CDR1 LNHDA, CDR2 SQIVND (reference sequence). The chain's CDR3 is CASSIPSPPTDTQYF. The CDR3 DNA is TGTGCCAGTAGTATTCCCTCCCCCCCCACAGATACGCAGTATTTT.

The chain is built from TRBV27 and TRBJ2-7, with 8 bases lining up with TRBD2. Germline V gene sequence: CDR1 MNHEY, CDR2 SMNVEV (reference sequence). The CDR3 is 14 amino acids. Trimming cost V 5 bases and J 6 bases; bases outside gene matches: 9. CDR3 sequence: CASSTSGTRVEQYF. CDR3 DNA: TGTGCCAGCAGTACCTCCGGGACTAGAGTCGAGCAGTACTTC.

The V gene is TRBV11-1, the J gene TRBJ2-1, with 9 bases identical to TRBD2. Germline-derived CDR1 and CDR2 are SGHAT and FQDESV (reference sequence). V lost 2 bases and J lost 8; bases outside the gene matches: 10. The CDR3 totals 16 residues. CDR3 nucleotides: TGTGCCAGCAGCTTACCCCGGATAGCGGGGGTGGATGAGCAGTTCTTC. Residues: CASSLPRIAGVDEQFF.

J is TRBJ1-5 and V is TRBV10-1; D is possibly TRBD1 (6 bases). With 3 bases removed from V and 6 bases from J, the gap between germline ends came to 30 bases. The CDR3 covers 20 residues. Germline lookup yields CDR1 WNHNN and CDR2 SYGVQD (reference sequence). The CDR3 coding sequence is TGCGCCAGCAGTGATCCTCGAACTAGGGGGGCGGGGGCCGATTGTCAGCCCCAGCATTTT. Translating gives CASSDPRTRGAGADCQPQHF.

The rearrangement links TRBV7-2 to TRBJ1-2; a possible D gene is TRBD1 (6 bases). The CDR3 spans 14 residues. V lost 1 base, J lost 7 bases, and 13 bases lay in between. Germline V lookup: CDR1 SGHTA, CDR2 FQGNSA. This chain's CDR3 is CASSLGAGAFGYTF. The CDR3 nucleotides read TGTGCCAGCAGCTTAGGGGCAGGGGCGTTTGGCTACACCTTC.

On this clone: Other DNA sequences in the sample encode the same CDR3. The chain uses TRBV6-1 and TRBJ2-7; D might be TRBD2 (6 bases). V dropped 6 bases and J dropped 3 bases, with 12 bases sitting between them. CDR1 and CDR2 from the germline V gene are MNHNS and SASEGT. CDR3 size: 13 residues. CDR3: CASRESGLYEQYF. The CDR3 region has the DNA TGTGCCAGCAGAGAAAGCGGGCTCTACGAGCAGTACTTC.